A single TCR beta chain is shown here with its context. Generated by immunoSEQ multiplex PCR, the TCRdb table keeps only in-frame clones and is missing some. Of about 69,000 clones in the sample, 91% were seen once. The CDR3 is made up of 19 amino acids. The V segment lost 5 bases and the J segment 0 bases; nucleotides outside the gene matches: 14. From germline, CDR1 is LGHNA and CDR2 YNFKEQ. The sample comes from a study of T cell changes during pregnancy in multiple sclerosis. V usage is TRBV4-2 and J usage is TRBJ2-7; 12 bases line up with TRBD2. The sequencing here drew on CD4+ T cells from peripheral blood mononuclear cells, taken in the third trimester of pregnancy. The clonotype was recovered from a female donor in good health, enrolled as a control in a pregnancy study. The DNA for the CDR3 is TGTGCCAGCAGCGAAACTAGCGGGGGGACCCCTAGCCGCTCCTACGAGCAGTACTTC. Translated: CASSETSGGTPSRSYEQYF.